Presented here are 8 T cell receptor beta chains from one specimen sequenced in a study of response to subunit inactivated influenza vaccine. TCRdb reprocessed the RT-PCR reads via MiXCR and lists one record per CDR3 protein. The sample contains about 190,000 distinct CDR3 sequences, over 13% of which appear only once. Sequenced material: CD8+ T cells sorted from PBMCs, taken roughly 5 days after vaccination. These receptors originate from a man in his fifties who received an inactivated influenza vaccine.

In this sample, this clonotype turned up many times. V usage is TRBV4-1 and J usage is TRBJ2-7; no clear D gene. V lost 5 bases and J lost 0, with 32 bases in between. The germline V gene has CDR1 MGHRA and CDR2 YSYEKL. There are 21 residues in the CDR3. CDR3 region: CASSLEPLPLVPSRPSYEQYF. The CDR3 DNA sequence: TGCGCCAGCAGCTTGGAACCGCTTCCGCTAGTCCCCTCTCGCCCCTCCTACGAGCAGTACTTC.

The chain recombines TRBV6-5 with TRBJ2-5; tentative D call: TRBD1 (5 bases). The CDR3 is 14 amino acids. Germline lookup yields CDR1 MNHEY and CDR2 SVGAGI. The V end was cut by 2 bases, the J end by 1 base, with 8 bases between. This CDR3 reads CASSYPDSQETQYF. CDR3 nucleotides: TGTGCCAGCAGTTACCCCGACAGCCAAGAGACCCAGTACTTC.

The gene calls are TRBV5-1 and TRBJ2-7; D might be TRBD1 (6 bases). CDR1 is SGHRS and CDR2 is YFSETQ in the germline V gene. The CDR3 contains 14 residues. V gave up 4 bases and J gave up 0 bases, with 11 bases separating them. The CDR3 DNA follows: TGCGCCAGCAGCGCATCGGGACACTCCTACGAGCAGTACTTC. It codes for CASSASGHSYEQYF.

This clonotype was seen only a few times. The chain's CDR3 is CASSYTPQGNTGELFF. In DNA, the CDR3 is TGTGCCAGCAGCTATACCCCACAGGGGAACACCGGGGAGCTGTTTTTT. The V gene is TRBV7-3, the J gene TRBJ2-2; D is possibly TRBD1 (6 bases). The CDR3 runs 16 residues. CDR1 is SGHTA and CDR2 is FQGTGA in the germline V gene. V lost 4 bases to trimming and J lost 1 base, with 13 bases between them.

This clonotype was found many times. The rearrangement links TRBV20-1 to TRBJ2-5; TRBD1 might be the D (6 bases). CDR1 and CDR2 from the germline V gene are DFQATT and SNEGSKA (reference sequence). The length of the CDR3 is 13 residues. V was clipped by 6 bases and J by 0 bases, with 11 bases between them. CDR3 DNA: TGCAGTGCCCCGACAGGTCACCAAGAGACCCAGTACTTC. It encodes CSAPTGHQETQYF.

The CDR3: CASSLGQGFGWNEQFF. The CDR3 DNA reads TGTGCCAGCAGCTTAGGTCAGGGGTTTGGGTGGAATGAGCAGTTCTTC. The V call is TRBV11-2, the J call TRBJ2-1; perhaps TRBD1 as D (6 bases). V was shortened by 1 base and J by 7 bases, with 17 bases between the two germline ends. The CDR3 consists of 16 residues. CDR1 SGHAT and CDR2 FQNNGV come from the germline V gene. The variable domain in full, completed from reference TRBV11-2 and TRBJ2-1, reads EAGVAQSPRYKIIEKRQSVAFWCNPISGHATLYWYQQILGQGPKLLIQFQNNGVVDDSQLPKDRFSAERLKGVDSTLKIQPAKLEDSAVYLCASSLGQGFGWNEQFFGPGTRLTVL.

The genes are TRBV12-3 or TRBV12-4 and TRBJ2-3; D remains unclear. This CDR3 is built from 11 residues. Deletions cut 5 bases from V and 1 base from J, with 1 base between. The chain's CDR3 is CASSRTDTQYF. Written as DNA, the CDR3 is TGTGCCAGCAGTCGCACAGATACGCAGTATTTT.

CDR3 region: CASSTRSRETQYF. The CDR3 nucleotides are TGTGCCAGCAGCACTAGGAGCCGAGAGACCCAGTACTTC. The rearrangement uses TRBV13 and TRBJ2-5, with D perhaps matching TRBD2 (5 bases). Germline loops: CDR1 PRHDT, CDR2 FYEKMQ (reference sequence). This CDR3 contains 13 residues. V shed 5 bases and J shed 4 bases, with 11 bases lying between them.